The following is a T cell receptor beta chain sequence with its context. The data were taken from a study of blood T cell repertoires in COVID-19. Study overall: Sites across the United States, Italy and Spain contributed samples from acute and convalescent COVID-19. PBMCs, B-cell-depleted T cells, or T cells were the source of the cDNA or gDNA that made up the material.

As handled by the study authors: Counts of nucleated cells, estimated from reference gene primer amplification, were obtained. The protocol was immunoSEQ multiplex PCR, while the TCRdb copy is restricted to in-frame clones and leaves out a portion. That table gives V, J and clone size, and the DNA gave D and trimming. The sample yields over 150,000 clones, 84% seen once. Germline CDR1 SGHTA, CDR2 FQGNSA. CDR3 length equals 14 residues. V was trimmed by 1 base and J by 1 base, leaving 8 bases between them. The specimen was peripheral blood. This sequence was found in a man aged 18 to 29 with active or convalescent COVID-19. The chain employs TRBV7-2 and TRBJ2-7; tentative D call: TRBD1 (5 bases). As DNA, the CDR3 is TGTGCCAGCAGCTTAGGACAGCCTTCCTACGAGCAGTACTTC. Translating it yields CASSLGQPSYEQYF.